Listed below are T cell receptor beta chains from one sample, sequenced in a study of T cell responses to AZD1222 COVID-19 vaccine. TCRdb's copy holds only in-frame clones and misses some; the assay was immunoSEQ multiplex PCR. The repertoire includes around 130,000 clones, just under 95% of them detected once, and 5.5% to 8% sits in the top ten. The material sequenced was peripheral blood, taken on day 0 of AZD1222 vaccination. These receptors were collected from an adult in good health. CDR3s include the opening cysteine and the closing phenylalanine or tryptophan. Fields, in order: J gene, clone size, V gene, D gene, CDR3 DNA, CDR3 protein. D genes are given only for firm matches. Clone size is not always given. Where it is, it says once, few, many or a class for expanded clones.

TRBJ1-2	.	TRBV6-5	.	TGTGCCAGCAGTTCCTCCGGGGGGTCTGTGGGAGGCTACACCTTC	CASSSSGGSVGGYTF
TRBJ2-1	.	TRBV2	TRBD2	TGTGCCAGCAGTAGGTCGGGAGGGGCGTTCAATGAGCAGTTCTTC	CASSRSGGAFNEQFF
TRBJ2-7	.	TRBV7-8	.	TGTGCCAGCAGAACAAGGGGGAGCTACGAGCAGTACTTC	CASRTRGSYEQYF
TRBJ1-1	.	TRBV6-4	.	TGTGCCAGCGCCACAGCCCCGAACACTGAAGCTTTCTTT	CASATAPNTEAFF
TRBJ2-3	few	TRBV28	.	TGTGCCAGCAGTCCCCCCAGACCCTCGGGCACAGATACGCAGTATTTT	CASSPPRPSGTDTQYF
TRBJ1-1	.	TRBV27	.	TGTGCCAGCAGTTCCTTAGGGAACACTGAAGCTTTCTTT	CASSSLGNTEAFF
TRBJ2-1	.	TRBV9	.	TGTGCCAGCAGCGTAAGGGCTAGCGCCTACAATGAGCAGTTCTTC	CASSVRASAYNEQFF
TRBJ2-5	.	TRBV14	.	TGTGCCAGCAGCCGGGACTTCCAAGAGACCCAGTACTTC	CASSRDFQETQYF
TRBJ1-5	.	TRBV7-2	TRBD1	TGTGCCAGCAGTTTACAGGGGGGGCAGCCCCAGCATTTT	CASSLQGGQPQHF
TRBJ2-1	.	TRBV21-1	.	TGTGCCAGCCATCACCGGGGGCTAATCAATGAGCAGTTCTTC	CASHHRGLINEQFF
TRBJ2-4	.	TRBV5-4	TRBD1	TGTGCCAGCAGCCTCATAGGGGGCCCCGTAGCCAAAAACATTCAGTACTTC	CASSLIGGPVAKNIQYF
TRBJ1-1	.	TRBV18	TRBD1	TGTGCCAGCTCACCTAGAACTCCCGACAGGGTTAACACTGAAGCTTTCTTT	CASSPRTPDRVNTEAFF
TRBJ2-5	.	TRBV4-1	TRBD2	TGCGCCAGCAGCCAAGATCCCCCGACTAGCGGGCTGCGGGAGACCCAGTACTTC	CASSQDPPTSGLRETQYF
TRBJ2-2	.	TRBV19	TRBD2	TGTGCCAGCACGGGGACTAGCGGTCCCGGGGAGCTGTTTTTT	CASTGTSGPGELFF
TRBJ1-1	.	TRBV4-1	.	TGCGCCAGCAGCCAAGACACAGGGCCGGGTACTGAAGCTTTCTTT	CASSQDTGPGTEAFF
TRBJ1-1	.	TRBV9	.	TGTGCCAGCAGCGTAGGCGGGGCCACTGAAGCTTTCTTT	CASSVGGATEAFF
TRBJ2-1	.	TRBV28	.	TGTGCCAGCAGTTTATGGCGGGACTACAATGAGCAGTTCTTC	CASSLWRDYNEQFF
TRBJ2-1	.	TRBV4-2	TRBD2	TGTGCCAGCAGCGCCCGGGAGGGCAATGAGCAGTTCTTC	CASSAREGNEQFF
TRBJ2-2	.	TRBV30	.	TGTGCTCGGGGGAACACCGGGGAGCTGTTTTTT	CARGNTGELFF
TRBJ1-1	.	TRBV29-1	.	TGCATCGGACGGGAGAACACTGAAGCTTTCTTT	CIGRENTEAFF
TRBJ2-7	.	TRBV5-6	.	TGTGCCAGCAGCTTGGATATGGGCAGCTACGAGCAGTACTTC	CASSLDMGSYEQYF
TRBJ2-5	.	TRBV18	.	TGTGCCAGCTCACCACCGGGGTCGGAGACCCAGTACTTC	CASSPPGSETQYF
TRBJ1-2	.	TRBV3-1/TRBV3-2	.	TGTGCCACCGAATTCGGGCGCGGCTATGGCTACACCTTC	CATEFGRGYGYTF
TRBJ1-1	.	TRBV7-6	TRBD1	TGTGCCAGCAGCTTAGCAGAACAGGGGGCGGCTTTCTTT	CASSLAEQGAAFF
TRBJ1-5	.	TRBV28	.	TGTGCCAGCAGTCTTTTAACAGTCACCTATAGCAATCAGCCCCAGCATTTT	CASSLLTVTYSNQPQHF
TRBJ2-7	.	TRBV28	TRBD2	TGTGCCAGCAGTTTATTAAATGAGTGGGGAGCGGGACGGATCGGCTACGAGCAGTACTTC	CASSLLNEWGAGRIGYEQYF
TRBJ1-1	.	TRBV7-2	.	TGTGCCAGCAGCCGTCCTCTCCGTGGGACTGAAGCTTTCTTT	CASSRPLRGTEAFF
TRBJ2-7	.	TRBV2	.	TGTGCCAGCAGTGAAGGTACAGGGAGCCTCTACGAGCAGTACTTC	CASSEGTGSLYEQYF
TRBJ1-1	.	TRBV5-1	.	TGCGCCAGCAGCCTAGGGGGTATGAACACTGAAGCTTTCTTT	CASSLGGMNTEAFF
TRBJ2-7	.	TRBV18	.	TGTGCCAGCTCCACGGGGCCCATGTACGAGCAGTACTTC	CASSTGPMYEQYF
TRBJ2-5	.	TRBV5-1	.	TGCGCCAGCAGACCTAACGAAGAGACCCAGTACTTC	CASRPNEETQYF
TRBJ2-3	few	TRBV19	TRBD2	TGTGCCAGTAGTCTGACTAGCGGGAGTCTTGGCACAGATACGCAGTATTTT	CASSLTSGSLGTDTQYF
TRBJ1-1	.	TRBV28	.	TGTGCCAGCAGTTTACCGGGACAAGGGGGGACTGAAGCTTTCTTT	CASSLPGQGGTEAFF
TRBJ1-1	.	TRBV29-1	.	TGCAGCGTTGAATTGAACACTGAAGCTTTCTTT	CSVELNTEAFF
TRBJ1-1	.	TRBV2	.	TGTGCCAGCAGACCCCAGGGGAGCACTGAAGCTTTCTTT	CASRPQGSTEAFF
TRBJ1-2	.	TRBV14	.	TGTGCCAGCAGCCAACATCAGGGACCGAACTATGGCTACACCTTC	CASSQHQGPNYGYTF
TRBJ1-1	.	TRBV12-2	.	TGTGCAAGTCGCTTAGCTGAGACAGGGTATTATCAGCGGAACACTGAAGCTTTCTTT	CASRLAETGYYQRNTEAFF
TRBJ1-4	.	TRBV19	TRBD1	TGTGCCAGTGGTGGACAGGAGGGGAAACTGTTTTTT	CASGGQEGKLFF
TRBJ1-1	.	TRBV2	.	TGTGCCAGCAGTGATGTACACCCGAACACTGAAGCTTTCTTT	CASSDVHPNTEAFF